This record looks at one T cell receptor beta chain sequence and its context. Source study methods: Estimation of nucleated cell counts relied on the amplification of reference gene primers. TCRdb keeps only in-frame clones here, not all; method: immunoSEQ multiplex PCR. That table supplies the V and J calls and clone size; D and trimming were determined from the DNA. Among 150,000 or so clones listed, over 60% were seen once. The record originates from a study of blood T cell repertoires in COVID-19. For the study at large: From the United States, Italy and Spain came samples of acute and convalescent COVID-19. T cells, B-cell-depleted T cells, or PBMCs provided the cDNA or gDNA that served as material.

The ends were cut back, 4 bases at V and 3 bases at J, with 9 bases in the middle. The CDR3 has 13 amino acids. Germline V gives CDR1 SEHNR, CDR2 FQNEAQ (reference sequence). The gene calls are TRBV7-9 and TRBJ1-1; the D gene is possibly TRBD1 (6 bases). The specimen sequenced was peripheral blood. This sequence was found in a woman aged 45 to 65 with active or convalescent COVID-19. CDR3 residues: CASSSQGHTEAFF. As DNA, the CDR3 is TGTGCCAGCAGCTCCCAGGGGCACACTGAAGCTTTCTTT.